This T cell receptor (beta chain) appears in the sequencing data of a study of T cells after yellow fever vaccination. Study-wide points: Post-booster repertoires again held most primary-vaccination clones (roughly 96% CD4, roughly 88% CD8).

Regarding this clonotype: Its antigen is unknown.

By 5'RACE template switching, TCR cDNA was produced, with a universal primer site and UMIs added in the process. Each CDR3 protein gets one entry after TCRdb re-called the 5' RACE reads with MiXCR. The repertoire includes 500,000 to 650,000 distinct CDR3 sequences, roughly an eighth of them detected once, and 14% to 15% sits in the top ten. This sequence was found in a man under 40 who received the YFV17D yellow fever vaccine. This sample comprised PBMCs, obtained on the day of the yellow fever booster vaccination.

The CDR3 DNA sequence: TGTGCCAGCAGTTATAACAGCTCACCCCTCCACTTT. Translation gives CASSYNSSPLHF. This chain connects TRBV6-5 to TRBJ1-6, with D unclear. Germline CDR1 reads MNHEY; CDR2 reads SVGAGI. This CDR3 region has 12 residues. Trimming took 3 bases from V and 10 from J, leaving 7 bases between them.